The sequence of this T cell receptor (beta chain) was determined in a study of tumor-infiltrating lymphocytes in primary liver carcinoma. Study context: Measuring roughly 4 to 11 cm across, the tumors were staged as T1-T3 N0M0. Study-wide results and limits: Tumor-adjacent and tumor-blood pairs overlapped less than tumor region pairs did.

Remarks on this clonotype: Its antigen is as yet unknown. The conserved phenylalanine or tryptophan normally closing the CDR3 is absent here, so this likely arose from a read error.

Extraction of RNA together with DNA used 20-30 mg of unsorted bulk tissue. None of the patients had received treatment, and all had chronic HBV infection. Using a constant-region primer together with ProtoScript II reverse transcriptase, TCR beta cDNA was made from roughly 520 ng of total RNA. For TCR beta, libraries were produced by three nested multiplex PCR rounds using slightly modified ARM-PCR. Both of the initial two PCR rounds ran for nine to eleven cycles and employed TRBV1-TRBV30 forward primers alongside a C-beta reverse primer. Via MiXCR, TCRdb re-called the multiplex PCR reads, giving one row per CDR3 protein. The table includes about 97,000 distinct CDR3 sequences, approximately 70% detected once. The CDR3 is 15 amino acids.

The specimen was liver tumor tissue from sampling region 2. Subset meaning: tumor region T2, inferior pole. The chain recombines TRBV12-3 or TRBV12-4 with TRBJ2-3; 7 nucleotides agree with TRBD2. This sequence was found in a woman aged 60-70 years with primary liver carcinoma and hepatitis B virus infection. The CDR3 loop is CASSSGGLTTDTQYL. The DNA of the CDR3 is TGTGCCAGTAGTTCTGGGGGACTAACCACAGATACGCAGTATCTT.